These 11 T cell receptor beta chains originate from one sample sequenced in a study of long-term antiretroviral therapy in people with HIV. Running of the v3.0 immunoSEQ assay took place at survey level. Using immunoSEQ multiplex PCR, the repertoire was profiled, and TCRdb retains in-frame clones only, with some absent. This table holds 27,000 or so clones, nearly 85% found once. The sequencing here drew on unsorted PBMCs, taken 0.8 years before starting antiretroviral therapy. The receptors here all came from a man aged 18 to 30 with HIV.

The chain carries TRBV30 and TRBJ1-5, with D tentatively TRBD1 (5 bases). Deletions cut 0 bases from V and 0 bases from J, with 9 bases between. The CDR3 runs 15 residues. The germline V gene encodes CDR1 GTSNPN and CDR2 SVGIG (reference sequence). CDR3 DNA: TGTGCCTGGAGTGTAAAGGGGATTAGCAATCAGCCCCAGCATTTT. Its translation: CAWSVKGISNQPQHF.

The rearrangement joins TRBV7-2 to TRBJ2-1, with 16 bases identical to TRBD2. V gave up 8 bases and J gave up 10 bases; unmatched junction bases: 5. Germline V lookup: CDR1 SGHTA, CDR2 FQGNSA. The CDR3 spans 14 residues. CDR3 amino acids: CASATGLAGGEQFF. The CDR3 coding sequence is TGTGCCAGCGCAACGGGACTAGCGGGGGGGGAGCAGTTCTTC.

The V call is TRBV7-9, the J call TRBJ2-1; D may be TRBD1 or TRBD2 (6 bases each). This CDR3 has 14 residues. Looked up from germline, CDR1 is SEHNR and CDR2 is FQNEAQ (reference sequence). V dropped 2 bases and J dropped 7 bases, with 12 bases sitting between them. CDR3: CASSLSGGQNEQFF. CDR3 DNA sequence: TGTGCCAGCAGCTTATCTGGGGGGCAGAATGAGCAGTTCTTC.

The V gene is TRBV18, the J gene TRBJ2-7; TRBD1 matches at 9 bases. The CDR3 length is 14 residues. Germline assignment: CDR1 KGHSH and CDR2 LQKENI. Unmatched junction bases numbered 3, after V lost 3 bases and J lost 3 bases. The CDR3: CASSPGQGRYEQYF. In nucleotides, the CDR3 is TGTGCCAGCTCACCGGGACAGGGCCGCTACGAGCAGTACTTC. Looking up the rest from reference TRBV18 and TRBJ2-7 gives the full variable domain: NAGVMQNPRHLVRRRGQEARLRCSPMKGHSHVYWYRQLPEEGLKFMVYLQKENIIDESGMPKERFSAEFPKEGPSILRIQQVVRGDSAAYFCASSPGQGRYEQYFGPGTRLTVT.

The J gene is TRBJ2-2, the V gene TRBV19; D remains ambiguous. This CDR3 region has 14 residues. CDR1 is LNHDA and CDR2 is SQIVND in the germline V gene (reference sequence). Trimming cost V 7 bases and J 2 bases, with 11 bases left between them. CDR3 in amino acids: CASMETANTGELFF. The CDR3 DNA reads TGTGCCAGTATGGAAACAGCTAACACCGGGGAGCTGTTTTTT.

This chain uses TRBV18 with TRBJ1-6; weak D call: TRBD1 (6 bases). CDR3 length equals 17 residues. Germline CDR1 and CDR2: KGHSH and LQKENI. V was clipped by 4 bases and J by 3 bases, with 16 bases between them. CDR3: CASSLKKSDSYNSPLHF. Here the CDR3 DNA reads TGTGCCAGCTCACTCAAGAAATCGGACAGCTATAATTCACCCCTCCACTTT. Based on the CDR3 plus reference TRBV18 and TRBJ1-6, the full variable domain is NAGVMQNPRHLVRRRGQEARLRCSPMKGHSHVYWYRQLPEEGLKFMVYLQKENIIDESGMPKERFSAEFPKEGPSILRIQQVVRGDSAAYFCASSLKKSDSYNSPLHFGNGTRLTVT.

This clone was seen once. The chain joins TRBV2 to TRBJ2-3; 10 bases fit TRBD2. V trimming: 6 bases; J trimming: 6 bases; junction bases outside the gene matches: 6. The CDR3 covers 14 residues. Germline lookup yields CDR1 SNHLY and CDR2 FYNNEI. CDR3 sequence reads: CASRPTSGMDTQYF. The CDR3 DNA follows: TGTGCCAGCAGACCCACTAGCGGGATGGATACGCAGTATTTT.

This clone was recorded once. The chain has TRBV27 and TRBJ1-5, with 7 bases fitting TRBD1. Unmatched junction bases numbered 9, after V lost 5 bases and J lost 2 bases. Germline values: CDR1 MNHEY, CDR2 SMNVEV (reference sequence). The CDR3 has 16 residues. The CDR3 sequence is CASSPYQGGGNQPQHF. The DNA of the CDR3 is TGTGCCAGCAGTCCATACCAGGGGGGAGGCAATCAGCCCCAGCATTTT.

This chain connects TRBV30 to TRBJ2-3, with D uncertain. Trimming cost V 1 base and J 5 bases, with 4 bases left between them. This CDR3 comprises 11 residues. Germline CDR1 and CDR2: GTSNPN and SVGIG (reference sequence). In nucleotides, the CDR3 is TGTGCCTGGAGTGAGGGAGATACGCAGTATTTT. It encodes CAWSEGDTQYF.

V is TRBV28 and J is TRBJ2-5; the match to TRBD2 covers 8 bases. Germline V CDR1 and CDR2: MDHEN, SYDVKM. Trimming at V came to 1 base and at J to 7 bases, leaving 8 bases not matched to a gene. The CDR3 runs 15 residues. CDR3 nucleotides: TGTGCCAGCAGTTTATTCGGGACTAGTTATAGGACCCAGTACTTC. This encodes CASSLFGTSYRTQYF.

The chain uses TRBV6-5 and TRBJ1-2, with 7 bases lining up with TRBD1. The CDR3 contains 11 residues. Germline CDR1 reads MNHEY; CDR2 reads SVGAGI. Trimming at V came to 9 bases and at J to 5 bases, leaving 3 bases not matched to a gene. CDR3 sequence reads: CARQQGYGYTF. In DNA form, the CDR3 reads TGTGCCAGGCAACAGGGGTATGGCTACACCTTC.